This is a list of T cell receptor beta chains from one sample in a study of blood T cell repertoires in COVID-19. Produced via immunoSEQ multiplex PCR; TCRdb's table is partial and in-frame only. Counted here are 150,000 to 200,000 clones, about 90% occurring once; the ten biggest clones make up approximately 11%. The sequencing sample was made of peripheral blood. These TCRs come from a woman aged 55-70 years with COVID-19, enrolled during active disease. Both conserved end residues are part of each CDR3. Fields, in order: D gene, V gene, clone size, J gene, CDR3 protein, CDR3 DNA. D genes are given only for firm matches. Clone size, where shown, is once, few, many, or a class for clones that have expanded.

d_call: TRBD1
v_call: TRBV11-2
clone_size: NA
j_call: TRBJ2-7
cdr3_aa: CASSWTGNEQYF
cdr3_nt: TGTGCCAGCAGTTGGACAGGGAACGAGCAGTACTTC

d_call: TRBD2
v_call: TRBV5-1
clone_size: once
j_call: TRBJ2-1
cdr3_aa: CASSLEHGGSSYNEQFF
cdr3_nt: TGCGCCAGCAGCTTGGAGCACGGGGGGAGCTCCTACAATGAGCAGTTCTTC

d_call: TRBD1
v_call: TRBV4-3
clone_size: NA
j_call: TRBJ2-7
cdr3_aa: CASSQDRGQTYEQYF
cdr3_nt: TGCGCCAGCAGCCAAGATCGGGGACAGACCTACGAGCAGTACTTC

d_call: NA
v_call: TRBV7-6
clone_size: NA
j_call: TRBJ2-7
cdr3_aa: CASSLDATPGEQYF
cdr3_nt: TGTGCCAGCAGCTTAGACGCCACCCCGGGGGAGCAGTACTTC

d_call: TRBD2
v_call: TRBV28
clone_size: NA
j_call: TRBJ2-7
cdr3_aa: CASRMSGSGYEQYF
cdr3_nt: TGTGCCAGCAGGATGAGCGGGAGTGGGTACGAGCAGTACTTC

d_call: TRBD1
v_call: TRBV3-1/TRBV3-2
clone_size: NA
j_call: TRBJ1-4
cdr3_aa: CASSSGTGPNEKLFF
cdr3_nt: TGTGCCAGCAGCTCCGGGACAGGGCCTAATGAAAAACTGTTTTTT

d_call: TRBD2
v_call: TRBV7-9
clone_size: NA
j_call: TRBJ2-1
cdr3_aa: CASSLGGGSLDEQFF
cdr3_nt: TGTGCCAGCAGCTTAGGGGGCGGGAGTCTGGATGAGCAGTTCTTC

d_call: NA
v_call: TRBV7-9
clone_size: NA
j_call: TRBJ1-1
cdr3_aa: CASSRLQAEAFF
cdr3_nt: TGTGCCAGCAGCCGCTTACAGGCGGAAGCTTTCTTT

d_call: NA
v_call: TRBV5-4
clone_size: NA
j_call: TRBJ1-1
cdr3_aa: CASSPGGNTEAFF
cdr3_nt: TGTGCCAGCAGCCCGGGGGGGAACACTGAAGCTTTCTTT

d_call: TRBD2
v_call: TRBV9
clone_size: NA
j_call: TRBJ2-1
cdr3_aa: CASSPSGSSYNEQFF
cdr3_nt: TGTGCCAGCAGCCCTAGCGGAAGCTCCTACAATGAGCAGTTCTTC

d_call: NA
v_call: TRBV6-6
clone_size: NA
j_call: TRBJ1-5
cdr3_aa: CASSFPGGSNQPQHF
cdr3_nt: TGTGCCAGCAGTTTCCCCGGGGGTAGCAATCAGCCCCAGCATTTT

d_call: NA
v_call: TRBV6-5
clone_size: few
j_call: TRBJ1-6
cdr3_aa: CASSRPQGGGSPLHF
cdr3_nt: TGTGCCAGCAGTCGTCCACAGGGCGGTGGATCACCCCTCCACTTT

d_call: TRBD2
v_call: TRBV7-3
clone_size: NA
j_call: TRBJ2-2
cdr3_aa: CASSLIGLAGGGELFF
cdr3_nt: TGTGCCAGCAGCTTAATCGGTCTAGCGGGTGGCGGGGAGCTGTTTTTT

d_call: NA
v_call: TRBV6-5
clone_size: NA
j_call: TRBJ2-1
cdr3_aa: CASSFSSSEQFF
cdr3_nt: TGTGCCAGCAGTTTTTCTAGCAGTGAGCAGTTCTTC

d_call: TRBD1
v_call: TRBV5-1
clone_size: NA
j_call: TRBJ2-2
cdr3_aa: CASSLGDRDTGELFF
cdr3_nt: TGCGCCAGCAGCTTGGGGGACAGGGACACCGGGGAGCTGTTTTTT

d_call: NA
v_call: TRBV30
clone_size: few
j_call: TRBJ1-2
cdr3_aa: CAWNKGLPDHGYTF
cdr3_nt: TGTGCCTGGAATAAGGGACTACCGGATCATGGCTACACCTTC

d_call: TRBD1
v_call: TRBV27
clone_size: once
j_call: TRBJ1-1
cdr3_aa: CASSNSQGGGNTEAFF
cdr3_nt: TGTGCCAGCAGCAACTCACAGGGGGGGGGTAACACTGAAGCTTTCTTT

d_call: NA
v_call: TRBV12-5
clone_size: NA
j_call: TRBJ2-1
cdr3_aa: CASGLDRVPYNEQFF
cdr3_nt: TGTGCTAGTGGTTTGGACAGGGTTCCCTACAATGAGCAGTTCTTC

d_call: TRBD1
v_call: TRBV6-5
clone_size: NA
j_call: TRBJ2-2
cdr3_aa: CASSYSGQGAGELFF
cdr3_nt: TGTGCCAGCAGTTACTCTGGACAGGGTGCCGGGGAGCTGTTTTTT

d_call: NA
v_call: TRBV9
clone_size: NA
j_call: TRBJ1-2
cdr3_aa: CASSLSGGRGYGYTF
cdr3_nt: TGTGCCAGCAGCCTTTCGGGGGGAAGGGGCTATGGCTACACCTTC

d_call: NA
v_call: TRBV6-2/TRBV6-3
clone_size: few
j_call: TRBJ1-5
cdr3_aa: CASSYRGLSNQPQHF
cdr3_nt: TGTGCCAGCAGTTACCGGGGTCTTAGCAATCAGCCCCAGCATTTT

d_call: NA
v_call: TRBV3-1/TRBV3-2
clone_size: NA
j_call: TRBJ1-4
cdr3_aa: CASSQAGQPDWSYEKLFF
cdr3_nt: TGTGCCAGCAGCCAAGCAGGCCAGCCAGATTGGTCGTATGAAAAACTGTTTTTT

d_call: NA
v_call: TRBV5-4
clone_size: NA
j_call: TRBJ2-1
cdr3_aa: CASSFLRGMGEQFF
cdr3_nt: TGTGCCAGCAGCTTCCTAAGGGGGATGGGTGAGCAGTTCTTC

d_call: NA
v_call: TRBV6-2/TRBV6-3
clone_size: NA
j_call: TRBJ2-2
cdr3_aa: CASSYVGLLSGELFF
cdr3_nt: TGTGCCAGCAGTTACGTAGGACTATTGTCCGGGGAGCTGTTTTTT

d_call: NA
v_call: TRBV5-4
clone_size: NA
j_call: TRBJ1-2
cdr3_aa: CASSLGDFLYGYTF
cdr3_nt: TGTGCCAGCAGCTTGGGGGACTTTCTCTATGGCTACACCTTC

d_call: NA
v_call: TRBV5-6
clone_size: NA
j_call: TRBJ1-2
cdr3_aa: CASSRFWGDLGYGYTF
cdr3_nt: TGTGCCAGCAGCCGTTTTTGGGGGGACCTCGGCTATGGCTACACCTTC

d_call: TRBD1
v_call: TRBV19
clone_size: NA
j_call: TRBJ1-3
cdr3_aa: CASSSRLDRAAGNTIYF
cdr3_nt: TGTGCCAGCTCGAGCCGCTTGGACAGGGCGGCTGGAAACACCATATATTTT